The text below deals with one T cell receptor (beta chain). The data derive from a study of blood T cell repertoires in COVID-19. Turning to the study itself: Collection of acute and convalescent COVID-19 samples took place in the United States, Italy and Spain. PBMCs, B-cell-depleted T cells, or T cells provided the cDNA or gDNA that made up the material.

As handled by the study authors: Estimated nucleated cell counts came from reference gene primer amplification. Clones were sequenced by immunoSEQ multiplex PCR, and TCRdb holds only the in-frame ones, with some missing. For V, J and clone size, that table is used; D and trimming come from the DNA. There are about 170,000 clones in the sample; 65% to 85% occur only once, and under 13% lies in the top ten. The ends were cut back, 4 bases at V and 4 bases at J, with 11 bases in the middle. This CDR3 comprises 14 residues. Germline values: CDR1 SGHTA, CDR2 FQGNSA. The sequencing sample was made of peripheral blood. The receptor's source is a man between 65 and 85 years old with active or convalescent COVID-19. The J gene is TRBJ2-1, the V gene TRBV7-2; D remains unclear. Written as DNA, the CDR3 is TGTGCCAGCAGCTCCCCACTTGGTTACAATGAGCAGTTCTTC. Translation gives CASSSPLGYNEQFF.